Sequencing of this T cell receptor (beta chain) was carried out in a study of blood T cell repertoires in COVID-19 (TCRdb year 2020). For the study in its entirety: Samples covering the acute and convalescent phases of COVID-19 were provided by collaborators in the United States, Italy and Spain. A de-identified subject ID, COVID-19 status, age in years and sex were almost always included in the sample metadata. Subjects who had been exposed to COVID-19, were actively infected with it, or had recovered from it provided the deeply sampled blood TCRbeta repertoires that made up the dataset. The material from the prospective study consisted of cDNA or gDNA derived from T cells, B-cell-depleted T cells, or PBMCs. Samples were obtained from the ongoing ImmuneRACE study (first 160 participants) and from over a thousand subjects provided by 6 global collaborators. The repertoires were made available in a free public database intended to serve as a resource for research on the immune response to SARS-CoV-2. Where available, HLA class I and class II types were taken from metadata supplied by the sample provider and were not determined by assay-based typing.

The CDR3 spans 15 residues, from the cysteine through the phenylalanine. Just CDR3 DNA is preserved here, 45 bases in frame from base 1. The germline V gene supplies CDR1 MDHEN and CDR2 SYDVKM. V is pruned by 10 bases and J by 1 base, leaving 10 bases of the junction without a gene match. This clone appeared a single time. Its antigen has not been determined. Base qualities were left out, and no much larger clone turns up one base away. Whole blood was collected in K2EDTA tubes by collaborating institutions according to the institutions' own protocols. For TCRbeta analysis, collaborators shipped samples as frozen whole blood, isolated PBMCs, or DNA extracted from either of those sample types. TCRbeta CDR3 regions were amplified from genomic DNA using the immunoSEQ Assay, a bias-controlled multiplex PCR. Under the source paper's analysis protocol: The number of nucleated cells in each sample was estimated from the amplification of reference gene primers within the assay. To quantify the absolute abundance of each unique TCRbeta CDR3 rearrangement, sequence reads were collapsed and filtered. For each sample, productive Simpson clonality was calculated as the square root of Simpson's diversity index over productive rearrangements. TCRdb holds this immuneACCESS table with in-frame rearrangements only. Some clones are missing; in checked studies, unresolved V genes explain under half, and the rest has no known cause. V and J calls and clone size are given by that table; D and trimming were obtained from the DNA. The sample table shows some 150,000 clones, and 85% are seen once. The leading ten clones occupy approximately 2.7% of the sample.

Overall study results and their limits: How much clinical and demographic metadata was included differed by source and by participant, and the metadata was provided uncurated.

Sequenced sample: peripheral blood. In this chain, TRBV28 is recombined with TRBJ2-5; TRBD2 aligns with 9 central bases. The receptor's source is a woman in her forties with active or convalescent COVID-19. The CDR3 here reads CATKGASGAQETQYF. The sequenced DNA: TGTGCCACCAAAGGGGCTAGCGGGGCCCAAGAGACCCAGTACTTC.